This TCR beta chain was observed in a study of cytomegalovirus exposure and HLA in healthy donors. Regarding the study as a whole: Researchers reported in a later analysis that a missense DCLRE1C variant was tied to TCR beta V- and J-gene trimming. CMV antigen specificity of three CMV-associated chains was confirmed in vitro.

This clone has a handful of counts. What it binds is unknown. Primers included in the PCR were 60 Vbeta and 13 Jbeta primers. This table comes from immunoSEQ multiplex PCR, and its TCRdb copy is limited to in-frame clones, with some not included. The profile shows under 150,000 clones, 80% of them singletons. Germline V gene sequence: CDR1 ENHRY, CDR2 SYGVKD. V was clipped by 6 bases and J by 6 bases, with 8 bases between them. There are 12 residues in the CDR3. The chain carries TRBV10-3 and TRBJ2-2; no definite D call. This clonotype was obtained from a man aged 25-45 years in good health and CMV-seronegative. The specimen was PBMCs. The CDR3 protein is CAISRTPGELFF. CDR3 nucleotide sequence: TGTGCCATCAGCAGAACACCCGGGGAGCTGTTTTTT.